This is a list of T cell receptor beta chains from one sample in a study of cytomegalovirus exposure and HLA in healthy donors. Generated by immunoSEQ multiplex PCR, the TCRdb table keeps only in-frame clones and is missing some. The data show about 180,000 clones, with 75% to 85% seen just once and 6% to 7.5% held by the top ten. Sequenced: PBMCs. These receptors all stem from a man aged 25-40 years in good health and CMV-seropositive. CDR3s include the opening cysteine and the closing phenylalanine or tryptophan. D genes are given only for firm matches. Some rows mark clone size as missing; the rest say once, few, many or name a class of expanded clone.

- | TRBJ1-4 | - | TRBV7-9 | TGTGCCAGCAGCTCCGCCGGACAGTCAACTAATGAAAAACTGTTTTTT | CASSSAGQSTNEKLFF
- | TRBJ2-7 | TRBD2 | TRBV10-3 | TGTGCCATCAGTGAGTCGGGCGGGAGTCGGTCCTACGAGCAGTACTTC | CAISESGGSRSYEQYF
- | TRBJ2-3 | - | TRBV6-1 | TGTGCCACCGCCGTTCTACCGACAGATACGCAGTATTTT | CATAVLPTDTQYF
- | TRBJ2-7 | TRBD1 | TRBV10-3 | TGTGCCATCAGTGCGGACAGGGGGCGCGAGCAGTACTTC | CAISADRGREQYF
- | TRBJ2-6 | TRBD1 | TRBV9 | TGTGCCAGCAGCTCACAGGGGACTGGGGCCAACGTCCTGACTTTC | CASSSQGTGANVLTF
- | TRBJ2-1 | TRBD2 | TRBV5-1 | TGCGCCAGCATCGCCGGGACTAGCAACTACAATGAGCAGTTCTTC | CASIAGTSNYNEQFF
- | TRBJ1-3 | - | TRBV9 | TGTGCCAGCAGCGCTCGGGTTTCTGGAAACACCATATATTTT | CASSARVSGNTIYF
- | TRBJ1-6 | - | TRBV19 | TGTGCCAGTAGTTTCCAGGGAAATTCACCCCTCCACTTT | CASSFQGNSPLHF
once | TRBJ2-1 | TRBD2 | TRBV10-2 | TGCGCCAGCAGTGACCCCATCACGGCGGGAGTCTACAATGAGCAGTTCTTC | CASSDPITAGVYNEQFF
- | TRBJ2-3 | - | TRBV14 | TGTGCCAGCAGCCGGACGGGGGAGATAGCAGATACGCAGTATTTT | CASSRTGEIADTQYF
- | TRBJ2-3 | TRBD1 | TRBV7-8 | TGTGCCAGCAGCTTAGTGAACGACAGGGCTACAGATACGCAGTATTTT | CASSLVNDRATDTQYF
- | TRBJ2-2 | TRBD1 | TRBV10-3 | TGTGCCATCAGTGAATCCGGGACAGGGTACACCGGGGAGCTGTTTTTT | CAISESGTGYTGELFF
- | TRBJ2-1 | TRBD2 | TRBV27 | TGTGCCAGCAGACTGGGACTACCTGGGGATGAGCAGTTCTTC | CASRLGLPGDEQFF
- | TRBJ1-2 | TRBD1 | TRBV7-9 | TGTTCCAGCAGCCCCCGCGGCGACAGGGGAGACTATGGCTACACCTTC | CSSSPRGDRGDYGYTF
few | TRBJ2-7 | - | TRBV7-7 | TGTGCCAGCAGCGCGGACAGAAGCTCCTACGAGCAGTACTTC | CASSADRSSYEQYF
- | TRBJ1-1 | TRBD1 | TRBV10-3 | TGTGCCATCAGTTTGGGACAGGGAGACACTGAAGCTTTCTTT | CAISLGQGDTEAFF
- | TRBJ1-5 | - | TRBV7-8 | TGTGCCAGCAGCGAATTACAGGGTTTGGGCAATCAGCCCCAGCATTTT | CASSELQGLGNQPQHF
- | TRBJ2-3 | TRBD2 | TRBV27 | TGTGCCAGCAGTCCGGGGACTAGCGGGACAGATACGCAGTATTTT | CASSPGTSGTDTQYF
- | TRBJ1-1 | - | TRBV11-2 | TGTGCCAGCAGCTTACGGGGTGAGAGCACTGAAGCTTTCTTT | CASSLRGESTEAFF
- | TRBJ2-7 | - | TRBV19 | TGTGCCAGTAGTACCCCCGGGGGCTACGAGCAGTACTTC | CASSTPGGYEQYF
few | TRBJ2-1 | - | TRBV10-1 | TGCGCCAGCAGTGTGGGGGGACTCAATGAGCAGTTCTTC | CASSVGGLNEQFF
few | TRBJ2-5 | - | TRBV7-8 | TGTGCCAGCAGCTTAACTAGGGCCCGAAGCGAGACCCAGTACTTC | CASSLTRARSETQYF
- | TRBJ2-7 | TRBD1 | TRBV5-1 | TGCGCCAGCAGCGTCACAGGGGCCTCCACCTACGAGCAGTACTTC | CASSVTGASTYEQYF
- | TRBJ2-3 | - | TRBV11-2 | TGTGCCAGCAGCACGACATTCTTTAGCACAGATACGCAGTATTTT | CASSTTFFSTDTQYF
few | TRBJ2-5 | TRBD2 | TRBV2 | TGTGCCAGCAGGTACAGACTAGCGGGAAACCAAGAGACCCAGTACTTC | CASRYRLAGNQETQYF
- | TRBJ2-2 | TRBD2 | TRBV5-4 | TGTGCCAGCAGCCGACTAGCGGGGGGGCCCGGGGAGCTGTTTTTT | CASSRLAGGPGELFF
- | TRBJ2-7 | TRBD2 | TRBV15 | TGTGCCACCAGCAGCACGACTAGCGGCCCTTACGAGCAGTACTTC | CATSSTTSGPYEQYF
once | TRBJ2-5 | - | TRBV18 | TGTGCCAGCTCACCTAAGGACATCGAGACCCAGTACTTC | CASSPKDIETQYF
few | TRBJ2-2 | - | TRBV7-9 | TGTGCCAGCAGCTTAGCCCCCGGGACCGGGGAGCTGTTTTTT | CASSLAPGTGELFF
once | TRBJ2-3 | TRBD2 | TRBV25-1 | TGTGCCAGCAGTGAACCGAGCGGGAGAACAGATACGCAGTATTTT | CASSEPSGRTDTQYF
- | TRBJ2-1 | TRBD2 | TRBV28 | TGTGCCAGCAGCCACATTAGCGGGAGCTCCTACAATGAGCAGTTCTTC | CASSHISGSSYNEQFF